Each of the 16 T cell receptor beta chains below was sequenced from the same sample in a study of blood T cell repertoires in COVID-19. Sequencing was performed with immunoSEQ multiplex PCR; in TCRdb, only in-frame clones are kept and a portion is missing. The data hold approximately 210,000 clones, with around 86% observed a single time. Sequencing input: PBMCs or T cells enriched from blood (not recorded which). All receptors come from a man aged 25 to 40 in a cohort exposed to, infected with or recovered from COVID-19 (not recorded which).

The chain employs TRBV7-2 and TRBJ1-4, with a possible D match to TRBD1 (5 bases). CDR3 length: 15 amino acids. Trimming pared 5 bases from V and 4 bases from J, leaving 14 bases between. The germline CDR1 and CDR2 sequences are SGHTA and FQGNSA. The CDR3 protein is CASSAVRGNNEKLFF. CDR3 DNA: TGTGCCAGCAGCGCCGTTAGGGGCAATAATGAAAAACTGTTTTTT. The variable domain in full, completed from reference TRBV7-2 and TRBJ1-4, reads GAGVSQSPSNKVTEKGKDVELRCDPISGHTALYWYRQSLGQGLEFLIYFQGNSAPDKSGLPSDRFSAERTGGSVSTLTIQRTQQEDSAVYLCASSAVRGNNEKLFFGSGTQLSVL.

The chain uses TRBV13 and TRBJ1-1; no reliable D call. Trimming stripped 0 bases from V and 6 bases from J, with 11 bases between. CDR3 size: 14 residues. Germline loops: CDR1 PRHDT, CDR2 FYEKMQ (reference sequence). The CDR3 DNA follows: TGTGCCAGCAGCTTAGGATACGGGGATCCTGAAGCTTTCTTT. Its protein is CASSLGYGDPEAFF.

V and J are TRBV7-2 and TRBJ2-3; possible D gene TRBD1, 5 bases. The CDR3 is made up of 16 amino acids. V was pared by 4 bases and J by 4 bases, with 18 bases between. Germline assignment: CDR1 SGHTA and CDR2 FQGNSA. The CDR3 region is CASSYQDLLGPDTQYF. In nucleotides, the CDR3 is TGTGCCAGCAGCTATCAGGACCTGCTGGGGCCAGATACGCAGTATTTT.

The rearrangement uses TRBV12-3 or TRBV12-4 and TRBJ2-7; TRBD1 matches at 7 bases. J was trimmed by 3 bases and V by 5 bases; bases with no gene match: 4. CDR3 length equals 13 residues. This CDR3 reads CASSLGQIYEQYF. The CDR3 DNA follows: TGTGCCAGCAGTCTGGGACAGATCTACGAGCAGTACTTC.

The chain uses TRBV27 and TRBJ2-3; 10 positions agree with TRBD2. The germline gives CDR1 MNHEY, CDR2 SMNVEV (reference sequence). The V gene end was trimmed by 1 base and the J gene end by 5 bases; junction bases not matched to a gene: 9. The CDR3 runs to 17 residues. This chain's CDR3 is CASSLFGLAGEGDTQYF. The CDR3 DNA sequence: TGTGCCAGCAGTTTATTTGGCCTAGCGGGAGAGGGAGATACGCAGTATTTT.

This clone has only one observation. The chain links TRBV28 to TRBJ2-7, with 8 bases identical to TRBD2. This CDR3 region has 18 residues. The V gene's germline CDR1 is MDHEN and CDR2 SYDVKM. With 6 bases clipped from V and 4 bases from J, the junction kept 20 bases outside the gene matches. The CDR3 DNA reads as TGTGCCAGCAGGTCCGGGACGGCAAGCGGGGGCGCGGGGTACGAGCAGTACTTC. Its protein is CASRSGTASGGAGYEQYF.

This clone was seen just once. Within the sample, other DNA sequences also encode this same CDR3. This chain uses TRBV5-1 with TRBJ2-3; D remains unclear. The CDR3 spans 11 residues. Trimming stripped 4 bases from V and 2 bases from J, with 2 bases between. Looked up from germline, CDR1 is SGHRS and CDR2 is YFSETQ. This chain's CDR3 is CASSLTDTQYF. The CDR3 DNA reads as TGCGCCAGCAGCCTCACAGATACGCAGTATTTT.

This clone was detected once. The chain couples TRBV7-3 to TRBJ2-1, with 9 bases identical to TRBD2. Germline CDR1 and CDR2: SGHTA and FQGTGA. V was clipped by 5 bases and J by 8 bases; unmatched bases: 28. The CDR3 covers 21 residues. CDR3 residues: CASSPTPTRLADPLGEDEQFF. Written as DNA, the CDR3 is TGTGCCAGCAGCCCTACCCCCACGAGACTAGCGGATCCCCTCGGTGAGGATGAGCAGTTCTTC.

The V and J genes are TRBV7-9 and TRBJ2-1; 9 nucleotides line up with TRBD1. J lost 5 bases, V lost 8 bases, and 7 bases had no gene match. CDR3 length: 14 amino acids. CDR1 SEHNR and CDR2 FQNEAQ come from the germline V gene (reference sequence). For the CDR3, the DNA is TGTGCCAGCTTCAGGGACAGGGTTAACAATGAGCAGTTCTTC. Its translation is CASFRDRVNNEQFF.

The CDR3 DNA reads as TGTGCCAGCAGTGATTTCGGGCAGTACTTC. Residues: CASSDFGQYF. The chain is built from TRBV6-1 and TRBJ2-7; no reliable D call. Germline lookup yields CDR1 MNHNS and CDR2 SASEGT. Between the trimmed V and J ends, which lost 3 bases and 9 bases, there was a span of 6 bases. CDR3 length: 10 residues.

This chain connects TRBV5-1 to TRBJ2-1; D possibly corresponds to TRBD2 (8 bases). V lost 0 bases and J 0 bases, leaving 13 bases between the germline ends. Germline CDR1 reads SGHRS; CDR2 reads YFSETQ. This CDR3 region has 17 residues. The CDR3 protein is CASSLGQGLDSYNEQFF. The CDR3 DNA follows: TGCGCCAGCAGCTTGGGACAGGGACTAGACTCCTACAATGAGCAGTTCTTC.

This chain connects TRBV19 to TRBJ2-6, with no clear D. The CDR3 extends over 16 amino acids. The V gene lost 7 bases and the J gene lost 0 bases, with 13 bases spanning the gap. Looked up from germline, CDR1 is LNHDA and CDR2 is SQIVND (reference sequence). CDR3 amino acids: CASIRTGISGANVLTF. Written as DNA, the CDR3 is TGTGCCAGTATCCGCACGGGTATCTCTGGGGCCAACGTCCTGACTTTC. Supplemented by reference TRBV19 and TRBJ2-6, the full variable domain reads DGGITQSPKYLFRKEGQNVTLSCEQNLNHDAMYWYRQDPGQGLRLIYYSQIVNDFQKGDIAEGYSVSREKKESFPLTVTSAQKNPTAFYLCASIRTGISGANVLTFGAGSRLTVL.

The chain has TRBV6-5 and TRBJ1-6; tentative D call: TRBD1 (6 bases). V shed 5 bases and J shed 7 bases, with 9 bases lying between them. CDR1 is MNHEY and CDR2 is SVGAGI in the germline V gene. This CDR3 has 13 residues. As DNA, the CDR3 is TGTGCCAGCAGTACCGACAGGAATTCACCCCTCCACTTT. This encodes CASSTDRNSPLHF.

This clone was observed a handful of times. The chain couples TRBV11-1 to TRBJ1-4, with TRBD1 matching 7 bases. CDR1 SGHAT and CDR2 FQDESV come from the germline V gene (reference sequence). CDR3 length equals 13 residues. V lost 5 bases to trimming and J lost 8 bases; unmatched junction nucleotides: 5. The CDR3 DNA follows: TGTGCCAGCAGCGAACGGGACAGAGAAAAACTGTTTTTT. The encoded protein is CASSERDREKLFF.

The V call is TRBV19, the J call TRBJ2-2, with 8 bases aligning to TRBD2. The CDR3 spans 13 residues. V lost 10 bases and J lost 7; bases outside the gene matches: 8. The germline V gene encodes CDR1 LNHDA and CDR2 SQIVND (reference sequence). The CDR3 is CATAGGRGGELFF. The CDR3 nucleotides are TGTGCCACCGCGGGAGGCAGGGGCGGGGAGCTGTTTTTT.

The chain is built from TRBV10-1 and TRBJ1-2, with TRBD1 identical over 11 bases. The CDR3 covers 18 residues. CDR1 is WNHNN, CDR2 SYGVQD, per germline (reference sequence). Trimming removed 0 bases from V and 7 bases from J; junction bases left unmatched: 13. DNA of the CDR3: TGCGCCAGCAGTGAGTCCAGTTCCGGGGACAGGGGGACGTCTGGCTACACCTTC. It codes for CASSESSSGDRGTSGYTF.